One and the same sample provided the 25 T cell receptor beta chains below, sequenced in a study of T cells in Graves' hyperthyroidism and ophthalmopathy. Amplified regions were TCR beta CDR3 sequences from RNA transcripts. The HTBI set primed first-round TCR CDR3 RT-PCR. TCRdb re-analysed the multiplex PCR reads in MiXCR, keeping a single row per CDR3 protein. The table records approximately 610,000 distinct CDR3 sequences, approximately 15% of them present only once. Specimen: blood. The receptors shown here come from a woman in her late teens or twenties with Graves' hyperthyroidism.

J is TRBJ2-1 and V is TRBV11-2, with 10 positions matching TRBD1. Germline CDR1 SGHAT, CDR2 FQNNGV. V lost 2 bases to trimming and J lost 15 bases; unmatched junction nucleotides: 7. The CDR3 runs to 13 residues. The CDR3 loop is CASSLSDRGLGFF. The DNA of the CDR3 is TGTGCCAGCAGCTTATCCGACAGGGGGCTAGGGTTCTTC.

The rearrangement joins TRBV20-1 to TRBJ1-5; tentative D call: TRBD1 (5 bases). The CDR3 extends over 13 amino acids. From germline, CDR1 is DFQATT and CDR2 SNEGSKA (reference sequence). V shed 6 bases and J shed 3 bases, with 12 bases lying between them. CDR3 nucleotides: TGCAGTGCCACACAGGATACCAATCAGCCCCAGCATTTT. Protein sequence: CSATQDTNQPQHF.

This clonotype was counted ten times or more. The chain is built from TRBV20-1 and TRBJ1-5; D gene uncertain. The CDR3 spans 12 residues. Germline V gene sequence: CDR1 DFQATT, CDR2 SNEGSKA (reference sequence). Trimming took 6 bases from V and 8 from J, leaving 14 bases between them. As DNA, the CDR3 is TGCAGTGCCAGGACTCCTCAAAAGCCCCAGCATTTT. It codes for CSARTPQKPQHF.

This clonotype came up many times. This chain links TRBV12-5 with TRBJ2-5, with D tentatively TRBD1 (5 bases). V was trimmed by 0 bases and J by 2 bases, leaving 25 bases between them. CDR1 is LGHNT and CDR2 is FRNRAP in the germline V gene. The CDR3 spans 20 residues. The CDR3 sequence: CASGLVLSDGEAGLQETQYF. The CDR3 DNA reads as TGTGCTAGTGGTTTGGTATTATCAGACGGTGAGGCAGGGCTACAAGAGACCCAGTACTTC.

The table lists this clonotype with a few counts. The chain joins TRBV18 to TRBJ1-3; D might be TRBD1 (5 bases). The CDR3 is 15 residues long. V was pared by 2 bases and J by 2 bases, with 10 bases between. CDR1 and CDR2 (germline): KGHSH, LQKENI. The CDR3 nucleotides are TGTGCCAGCTCACCATCACAGGTTACTGGAAACACCATATATTTT. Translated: CASSPSQVTGNTIYF.

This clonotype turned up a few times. The CDR3 spells CSAVSGTNTGELFF. The CDR3 bases are TGCAGTGCCGTGAGCGGGACGAACACCGGGGAGCTGTTTTTT. This sequence joins TRBV20-1 and TRBJ2-2; 7 bases are a match to TRBD2. This CDR3 is built from 14 residues. J gave up 0 bases and V 6 bases, and 4 bases lay outside the gene matches. From germline, CDR1 is DFQATT and CDR2 SNEGSKA (reference sequence).

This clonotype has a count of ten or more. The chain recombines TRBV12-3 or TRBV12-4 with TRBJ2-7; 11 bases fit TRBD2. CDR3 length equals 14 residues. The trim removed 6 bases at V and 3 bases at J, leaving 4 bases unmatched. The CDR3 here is CASRSGTSGYEQYF. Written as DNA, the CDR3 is TGTGCCAGCAGATCCGGGACTAGCGGCTACGAGCAGTACTTC.

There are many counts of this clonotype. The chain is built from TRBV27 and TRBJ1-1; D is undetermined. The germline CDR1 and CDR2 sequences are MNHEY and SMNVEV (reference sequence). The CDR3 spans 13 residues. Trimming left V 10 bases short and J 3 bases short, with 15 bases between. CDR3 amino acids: CATEDWRHTEAFF. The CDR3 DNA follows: TGTGCCACCGAGGACTGGAGGCACACTGAAGCTTTCTTT.

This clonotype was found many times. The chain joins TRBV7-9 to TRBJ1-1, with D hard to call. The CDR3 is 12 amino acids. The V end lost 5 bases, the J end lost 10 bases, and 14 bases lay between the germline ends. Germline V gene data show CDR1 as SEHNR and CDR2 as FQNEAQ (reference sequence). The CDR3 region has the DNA TGTGCCAGCAGCACCGACATGTTCGCAGCTTTCTTT. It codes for CASSTDMFAAFF.

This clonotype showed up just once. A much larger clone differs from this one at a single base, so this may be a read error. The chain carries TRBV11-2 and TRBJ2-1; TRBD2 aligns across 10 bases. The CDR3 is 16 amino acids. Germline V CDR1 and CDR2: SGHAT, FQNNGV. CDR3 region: CTSSPTTSGIRTEQFF. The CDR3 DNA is TGTACCAGCAGCCCCACTACTAGCGGGATCCGGACTGAGCAGTTCTTC.

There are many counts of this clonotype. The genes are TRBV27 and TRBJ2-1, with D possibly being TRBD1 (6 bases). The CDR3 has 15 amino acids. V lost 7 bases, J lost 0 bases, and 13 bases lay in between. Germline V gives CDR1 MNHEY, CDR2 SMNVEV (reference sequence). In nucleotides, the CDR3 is TGTGCCAGCACCGGAGACAGGACCTCCTACAATGAGCAGTTCTTC. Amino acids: CASTGDRTSYNEQFF.

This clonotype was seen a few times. The CDR3 DNA reads TGTGCCAGCAGCTTAAGGCCGGGGGACACTGAAGCTTTCTTT. This codes for CASSLRPGDTEAFF. This chain uses TRBV7-6 with TRBJ1-1, with TRBD1 as a possible D gene (5 bases). The V and J ends lost 2 bases and 3 bases respectively, with 10 bases between them. The CDR3 is 14 residues long. Per the germline V gene, CDR1 is SGHVS and CDR2 is FNYEAQ.

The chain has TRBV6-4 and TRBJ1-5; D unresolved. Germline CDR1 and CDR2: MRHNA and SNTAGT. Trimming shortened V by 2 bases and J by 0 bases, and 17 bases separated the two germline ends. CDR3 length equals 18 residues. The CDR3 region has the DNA TGTGCCAGCAGTGACCTCCCACGATCCCCGAATAGCAATCAGCCCCAGCATTTT. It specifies CASSDLPRSPNSNQPQHF.

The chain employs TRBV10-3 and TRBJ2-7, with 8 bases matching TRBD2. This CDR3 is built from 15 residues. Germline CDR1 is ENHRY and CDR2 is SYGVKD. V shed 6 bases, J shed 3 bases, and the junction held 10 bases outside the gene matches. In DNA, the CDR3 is TGTGCCATCAGCGAACGGGGGGGGGACGTCTACGAGCAGTACTTC. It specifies CAISERGGDVYEQYF.

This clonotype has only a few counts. CDR3 coding DNA: TGCGCCAGCAGCCAAGAGAGGGCAGCCTATGGCTACACCTTC. It specifies CASSQERAAYGYTF. V and J are TRBV4-3 and TRBJ1-2; D uncertain. With 0 bases removed from V and 4 bases from J, the gap between germline ends came to 9 bases. The germline gives CDR1 LGHNA, CDR2 YSLEER. This CDR3 has 14 amino acids.

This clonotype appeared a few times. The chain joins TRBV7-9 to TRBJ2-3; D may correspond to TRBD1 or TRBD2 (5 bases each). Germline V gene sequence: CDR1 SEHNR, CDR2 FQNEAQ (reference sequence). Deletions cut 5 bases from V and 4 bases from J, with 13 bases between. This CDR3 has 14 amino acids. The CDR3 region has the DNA TGTGCCAGCAGCCCGGGACGCCGGGCAGATACGCAGTATTTT. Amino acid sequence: CASSPGRRADTQYF.

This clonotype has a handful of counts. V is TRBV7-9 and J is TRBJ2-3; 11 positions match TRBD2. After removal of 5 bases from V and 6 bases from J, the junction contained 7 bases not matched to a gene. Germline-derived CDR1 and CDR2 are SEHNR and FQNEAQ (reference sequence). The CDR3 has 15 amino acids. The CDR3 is CASSQTSGSRDTQYF. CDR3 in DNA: TGTGCCAGCAGCCAAACTAGCGGGAGCCGGGATACGCAGTATTTT.

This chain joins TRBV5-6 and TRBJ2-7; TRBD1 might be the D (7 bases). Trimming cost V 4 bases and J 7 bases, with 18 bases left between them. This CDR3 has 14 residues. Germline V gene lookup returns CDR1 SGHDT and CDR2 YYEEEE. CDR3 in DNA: TGTGCCAGCAGCACGGCGGGGACAGCTTGGGAGCAGTACTTC. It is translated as CASSTAGTAWEQYF.

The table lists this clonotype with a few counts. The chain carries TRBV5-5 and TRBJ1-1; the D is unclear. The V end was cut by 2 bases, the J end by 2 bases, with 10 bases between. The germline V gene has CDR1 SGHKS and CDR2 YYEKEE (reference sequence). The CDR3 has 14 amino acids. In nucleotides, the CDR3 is TGTGCCAGCAGCTTAGTCCAGAAAAACACTGAAGCTTTCTTT. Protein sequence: CASSLVQKNTEAFF.

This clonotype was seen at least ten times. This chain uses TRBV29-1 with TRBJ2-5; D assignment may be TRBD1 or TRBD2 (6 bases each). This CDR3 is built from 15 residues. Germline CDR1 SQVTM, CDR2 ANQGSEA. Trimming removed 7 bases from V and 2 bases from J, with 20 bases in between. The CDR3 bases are TGCAGCGCCCTGGGGGGCAGGAGTTCTCAAGAGACCCAGTACTTC. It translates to CSALGGRSSQETQYF.

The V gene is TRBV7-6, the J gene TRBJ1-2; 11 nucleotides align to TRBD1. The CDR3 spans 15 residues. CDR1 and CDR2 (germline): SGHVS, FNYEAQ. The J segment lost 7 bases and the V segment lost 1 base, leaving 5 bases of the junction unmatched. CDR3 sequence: CASSLGTGGAGGYTF. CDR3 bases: TGTGCCAGCAGCTTAGGGACAGGGGGCGCGGGTGGCTACACCTTC.

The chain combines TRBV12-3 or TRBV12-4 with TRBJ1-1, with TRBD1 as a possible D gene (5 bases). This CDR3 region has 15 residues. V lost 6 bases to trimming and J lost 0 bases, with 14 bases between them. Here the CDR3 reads CASSNPRGMNTEAFF. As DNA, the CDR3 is TGTGCCAGCAGCAATCCTCGGGGGATGAACACTGAAGCTTTCTTT.

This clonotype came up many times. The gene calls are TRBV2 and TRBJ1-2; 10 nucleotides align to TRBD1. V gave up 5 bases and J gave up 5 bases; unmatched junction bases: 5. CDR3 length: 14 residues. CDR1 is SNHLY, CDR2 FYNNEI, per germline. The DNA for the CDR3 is TGTGCCAGCAGTAGGACAGGGGGACGATATGGCTACACCTTC. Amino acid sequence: CASSRTGGRYGYTF.

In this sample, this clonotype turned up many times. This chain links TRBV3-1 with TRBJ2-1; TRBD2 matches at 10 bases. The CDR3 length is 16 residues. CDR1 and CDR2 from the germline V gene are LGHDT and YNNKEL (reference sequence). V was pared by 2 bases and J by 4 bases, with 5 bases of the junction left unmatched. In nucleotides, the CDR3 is TGTGCCAGCAGCCAAAGCTTAGCGGGGGGATACAATGAGCAGTTCTTC. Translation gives CASSQSLAGGYNEQFF.

CDR3 sequence: CASSGGTGNSYTEAFF. CDR3 coding DNA: TGTGCCAGCAGCGGCGGGACAGGGAATAGCTATACTGAAGCTTTCTTT. V usage is TRBV9 and J usage is TRBJ1-1; 9 positions agree with TRBD1. With 3 bases clipped from V and 5 bases from J, the junction kept 11 bases outside the gene matches. The CDR3 sequence is 16 residues long. CDR1 and CDR2 (germline): SGDLS, YYNGEE.